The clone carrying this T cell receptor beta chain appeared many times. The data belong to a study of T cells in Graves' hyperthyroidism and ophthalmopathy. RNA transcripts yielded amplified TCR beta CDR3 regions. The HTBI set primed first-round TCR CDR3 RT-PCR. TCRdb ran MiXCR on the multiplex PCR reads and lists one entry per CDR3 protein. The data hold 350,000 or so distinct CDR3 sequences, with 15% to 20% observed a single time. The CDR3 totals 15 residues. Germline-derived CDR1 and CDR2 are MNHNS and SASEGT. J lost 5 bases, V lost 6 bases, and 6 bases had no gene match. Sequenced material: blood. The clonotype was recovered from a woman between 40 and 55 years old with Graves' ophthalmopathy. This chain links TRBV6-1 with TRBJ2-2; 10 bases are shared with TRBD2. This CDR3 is CASRPWTSGTGELFF. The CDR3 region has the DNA TGTGCCAGCAGACCCTGGACTAGCGGTACCGGGGAGCTGTTTTTT.